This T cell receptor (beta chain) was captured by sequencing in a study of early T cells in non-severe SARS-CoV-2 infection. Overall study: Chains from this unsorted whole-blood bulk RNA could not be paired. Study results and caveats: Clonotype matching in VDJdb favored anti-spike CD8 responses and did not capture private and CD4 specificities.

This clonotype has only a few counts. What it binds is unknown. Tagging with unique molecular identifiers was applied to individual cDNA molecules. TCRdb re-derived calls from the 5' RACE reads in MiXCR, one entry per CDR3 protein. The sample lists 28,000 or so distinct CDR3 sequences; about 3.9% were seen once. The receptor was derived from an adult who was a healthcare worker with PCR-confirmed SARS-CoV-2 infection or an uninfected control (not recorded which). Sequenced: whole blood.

CDR3 loop: CASSLDRGGSPLHF. As DNA, the CDR3 is TGTGCCAGCAGTTTGGACAGGGGAGGATCACCCCTCCACTTT. J is TRBJ1-6 and V is TRBV12-3 or TRBV12-4, with TRBD1 matching over 9 bases. The CDR3 length is 14 residues. V was pared by 3 bases and J by 10 bases, with 4 bases of the junction left unmatched.